These 3 T cell receptor beta chains originate from one sample sequenced in a study of control samples from healthy donors and cancer patients. Measured with immunoSEQ multiplex PCR; TCRdb has only the in-frame clones, and not every one. The sample lists about 170,000 clones, more than 85% occurring once. The specimen was blood. The receptors here all came from a middle-aged woman in good health.

The rearrangement uses TRBV6-5 and TRBJ2-7; a possible D gene is TRBD1 (6 bases). CDR3 length equals 14 residues. The V and J ends lost 4 bases and 3 bases respectively, with 13 bases between them. Germline V gene lookup returns CDR1 MNHEY and CDR2 SVGAGI. The chain's CDR3 is CASSLGQINYEQYF. DNA of the CDR3: TGTGCCAGCAGTTTAGGACAGATTAACTACGAGCAGTACTTC.

The chain recombines TRBV6-1 with TRBJ1-2; 7 positions agree with TRBD1. This CDR3 contains 15 residues. Germline assignment: CDR1 MNHNS and CDR2 SASEGT. The V segment lost 3 bases and the J segment 3 bases; nucleotides outside the gene matches: 7. CDR3 sequence reads: CASSEEQGRHYGYTF. The CDR3 DNA follows: TGTGCCAGCAGTGAGGAACAGGGGCGTCACTATGGCTACACCTTC.

V and J are TRBV29-1 and TRBJ1-2; 7 nucleotides line up with TRBD1. The CDR3 extends over 11 amino acids. The J segment lost 3 bases and the V segment lost 7 bases, leaving 2 bases of the junction unmatched. Germline V gives CDR1 SQVTM, CDR2 ANQGSEA. CDR3 bases: TGCAGCGCCACAGGGGACTATGGCTACACCTTC. This encodes CSATGDYGYTF. Full variable domain (rest looked up from reference TRBV29-1 and TRBJ1-2): SAVISQKPSRDICQRGTSLTIQCQVDSQVTMMFWYRQQPGQSLTLIATANQGSEATYESGFVIDKFPISRPNLTFSTLTVSNMSPEDSSIYLCSATGDYGYTFGSGTRLTVV.